Listed here are 7 T cell receptor beta chains from one sample, sequenced in a study of cytomegalovirus exposure and HLA in healthy donors. In the PCR, 60 Vbeta and 13 Jbeta primers were used. Using immunoSEQ multiplex PCR, the repertoire was profiled, and TCRdb retains in-frame clones only, with some absent. The sample lists around 170,000 clones, around four fifths occurring once. The sequencing input was PBMCs. Source of these receptors: a woman in her fifties or sixties in good health and CMV-seropositive.

This clone was seen a few times. The chain uses TRBV28 and TRBJ1-1; D is perhaps TRBD1 (5 bases). Germline V CDR1 and CDR2: MDHEN, SYDVKM. This CDR3 region has 16 residues. With 2 bases removed from V and 1 base from J, the gap between germline ends came to 14 bases. CDR3 bases: TGTGCCAGCAGTTTAGCGGGGCTTCGGGAGAACACTGAAGCTTTCTTT. This sequence encodes CASSLAGLRENTEAFF. The full variable domain, completed using reference TRBV28 and TRBJ1-1, is DVKVTQSSRYLVKRTGEKVFLECVQDMDHENMFWYRQDPGLGLRLIYFSYDVKMKEKGDIPEGYSVSREKKERFSLILESASTNQTSMYLCASSLAGLRENTEAFFGQGTRLTVV.

The V gene is TRBV10-3, the J gene TRBJ1-2; 11 positions match TRBD1. This CDR3 is built from 15 residues. Trimming at V came to 2 bases and at J to 7 bases, leaving 6 bases not matched to a gene. The germline gives CDR1 ENHRY, CDR2 SYGVKD. Written as DNA, the CDR3 is TGTGCCATCAGTGAGGTTACCGGGACAGGGGGTGGCTACACCTTC. It encodes CAISEVTGTGGGYTF.

This chain joins TRBV28 and TRBJ1-2; 12 positions agree with TRBD1. The V segment lost 8 bases and the J segment 7 bases; nucleotides outside the gene matches: 8. Germline values: CDR1 MDHEN, CDR2 SYDVKM. The CDR3 is 14 residues long. CDR3 DNA sequence: TGTGCCAGCCTGGGGGGGACAGGGGGCGGTGGCTACACCTTC. This translates into CASLGGTGGGGYTF.

The V call is TRBV25-1, the J call TRBJ2-1; 8 bases align to TRBD2. CDR3 length: 15 residues. In germline, CDR1 is MGHDK, CDR2 SYGVNS. Trimming cost V 8 bases and J 8 bases; bases outside gene matches: 14. CDR3 nucleotide sequence: TGTGCCAGCGCTTCGGGGGGGGCCGCGGGCCATGAGCAGTTCTTC. Protein sequence: CASASGGAAGHEQFF.

This clone was observed once. This rearrangement joins TRBV4-3 to TRBJ2-3; 11 bases align to TRBD1. CDR3 length equals 15 residues. V shed 1 base and J 5 bases; nucleotides not matched to a gene: 2. Per the germline V gene, CDR1 is LGHNA and CDR2 is YSLEER. The CDR3: CASSQGGQGGDTQYF. The CDR3 DNA is TGCGCCAGCAGCCAAGGGGGACAGGGGGGAGATACGCAGTATTTT.

This clone was seen a handful of times. The chain links TRBV4-3 to TRBJ1-3; the D is unclear. This CDR3 spans 16 amino acids. Germline-derived CDR1 and CDR2 are LGHNA and YSLEER. Trimming removed 1 base from V and 0 bases from J, with 10 bases in between. The CDR3 here is CASSQGLGSSGNTIYF. The CDR3 bases are TGCGCCAGCAGCCAAGGTCTAGGCAGCTCTGGAAACACCATATATTTT.

V usage is TRBV7-6 and J usage is TRBJ2-2; a weak D match, TRBD2 (5 bases). Trimming removed 1 base from V and 1 base from J, with 13 bases in between. Germline loops: CDR1 SGHVS, CDR2 FNYEAQ. The CDR3 is made up of 17 amino acids. CDR3 in amino acids: CASSLGTGIQNTGELFF. The DNA for the CDR3 is TGTGCCAGCAGCTTAGGGACCGGGATCCAGAACACCGGGGAGCTGTTTTTT.